The 7 T cell receptor beta chains listed next were all sequenced from one sample in a study of cytomegalovirus exposure and HLA in healthy donors. In the PCR, 60 Vbeta and 13 Jbeta primers were used. Libraries were prepared by immunoSEQ multiplex PCR; TCRdb keeps only in-frame clonotypes and omits some of them. The table shows some 110,000 clones, with nearly 80% occurring only once. Sequencing input: PBMCs. The receptors shown here come from a man between 25 and 39 years old in good health and CMV-seronegative.

The chain links TRBV15 to TRBJ2-2, with D unresolved. Germline assignment: CDR1 LNHNV and CDR2 YYDKDF (reference sequence). This CDR3 is built from 13 residues. V was shortened by 0 bases and J by 5 bases, with 4 bases between the two germline ends. The CDR3 bases are TGTGCCACCAGCAGAGATCGGACCGGGGAGCTGTTTTTT. Its protein product is CATSRDRTGELFF.

The V call is TRBV19, the J call TRBJ2-1, with 10 bases aligning to TRBD2. V dropped 1 base and J dropped 6; count of bases not matched to a gene: 9. Germline values: CDR1 LNHDA, CDR2 SQIVND (reference sequence). The length of the CDR3 is 17 residues. The CDR3 DNA is TGTGCCAGTAGTATAGCGGCTAGCGGGGGCACACGCAATGAGCAGTTCTTC. Protein product: CASSIAASGGTRNEQFF. Filled out from reference TRBV19 and TRBJ2-1, the complete variable domain reads DGGITQSPKYLFRKEGQNVTLSCEQNLNHDAMYWYRQDPGQGLRLIYYSQIVNDFQKGDIAEGYSVSREKKESFPLTVTSAQKNPTAFYLCASSIAASGGTRNEQFFGPGTRLTVL.

The CDR3 DNA reads TGTGCCAGCAGCGTGGAGTGGCAGGGGGCCTACGAGCAGTACTTC. It yields the protein CASSVEWQGAYEQYF. V and J are TRBV9 and TRBJ2-7; 7 positions match TRBD1. This CDR3 is 15 amino acids long. The trim removed 2 bases at V and 2 bases at J, leaving 7 bases unmatched. Germline-derived CDR1 and CDR2 are SGDLS and YYNGEE.

The rearrangement uses TRBV27 and TRBJ2-5, with 7 bases matching TRBD1. The germline gives CDR1 MNHEY, CDR2 SMNVEV (reference sequence). J lost 5 bases, V lost 4 bases, and 7 bases had no gene match. The CDR3 runs to 14 residues. This chain's CDR3 is CASSSWDSLETQYF. The CDR3 bases are TGTGCCAGCAGTTCGTGGGACAGCTTGGAGACCCAGTACTTC.

The J gene is TRBJ2-7, the V gene TRBV19; TRBD2 aligns across 8 bases. The CDR3 loop spans 14 amino acids. Losses at the gene ends were 5 bases for V and 1 base for J; bases not matched to a gene: 4. Per germline, CDR1 LNHDA and CDR2 SQIVND (reference sequence). CDR3 residues: CASSSTSESYEQYF. The CDR3 DNA sequence: TGTGCCAGTAGTTCGACTAGCGAGTCCTACGAGCAGTACTTC.

The chain uses TRBV27 and TRBJ2-1, with TRBD2 matching 12 bases. Germline lookup yields CDR1 MNHEY and CDR2 SMNVEV (reference sequence). V lost 5 bases and J lost 7; bases outside the gene matches: 0. CDR3 length: 13 residues. CDR3 nucleotide sequence: TGTGCCAGCAGTCTAGCGGGGGGGAATGAGCAGTTCTTC. It specifies CASSLAGGNEQFF.

The V and J genes are TRBV11-2 and TRBJ1-6; 8 bases are a match to TRBD1. CDR3 size: 16 residues. Germline assignment: CDR1 SGHAT and CDR2 FQNNGV. The junction had 11 bases not matched to a gene; V was cut back by 8 bases and J by 5 bases. The CDR3 sequence: CASRGLRDRHNSPLHF. For the CDR3, the DNA is TGTGCCAGCCGGGGTCTGCGGGACAGGCATAATTCACCCCTCCACTTT.